The entry below describes one TCR beta chain. This sample was taken from a study of blood T cells in healthy people across ages. This CDR3 contains 17 residues. With 0 bases clipped from V and 2 bases from J, the junction kept 5 bases outside the gene matches. Germline V CDR1 and CDR2: SGHDN, FVKESK. A sample-barcoded 5' primer and a J-beta primer mix were used in a second PCR of about 6 to 12 cycles. A template-switch adaptor with 12 random nucleotides tagged each cDNA molecule. TCRdb ran MiXCR on the 5' RACE reads and lists one entry per CDR3 protein. The sample consists of some 700,000 distinct CDR3 sequences, approximately 22% of them appearing once.

The rearrangement joins TRBV14 to TRBJ2-4; 9 positions agree with TRBD2. The TCR was taken from a man between 65 and 85 years old in good health. Material: blood. CDR3 sequence (DNA): TGTGCCAGCAGCCAAGATAGCCTAGCGGGGACCAAAAACATTCAGTACTTC. This encodes CASSQDSLAGTKNIQYF.